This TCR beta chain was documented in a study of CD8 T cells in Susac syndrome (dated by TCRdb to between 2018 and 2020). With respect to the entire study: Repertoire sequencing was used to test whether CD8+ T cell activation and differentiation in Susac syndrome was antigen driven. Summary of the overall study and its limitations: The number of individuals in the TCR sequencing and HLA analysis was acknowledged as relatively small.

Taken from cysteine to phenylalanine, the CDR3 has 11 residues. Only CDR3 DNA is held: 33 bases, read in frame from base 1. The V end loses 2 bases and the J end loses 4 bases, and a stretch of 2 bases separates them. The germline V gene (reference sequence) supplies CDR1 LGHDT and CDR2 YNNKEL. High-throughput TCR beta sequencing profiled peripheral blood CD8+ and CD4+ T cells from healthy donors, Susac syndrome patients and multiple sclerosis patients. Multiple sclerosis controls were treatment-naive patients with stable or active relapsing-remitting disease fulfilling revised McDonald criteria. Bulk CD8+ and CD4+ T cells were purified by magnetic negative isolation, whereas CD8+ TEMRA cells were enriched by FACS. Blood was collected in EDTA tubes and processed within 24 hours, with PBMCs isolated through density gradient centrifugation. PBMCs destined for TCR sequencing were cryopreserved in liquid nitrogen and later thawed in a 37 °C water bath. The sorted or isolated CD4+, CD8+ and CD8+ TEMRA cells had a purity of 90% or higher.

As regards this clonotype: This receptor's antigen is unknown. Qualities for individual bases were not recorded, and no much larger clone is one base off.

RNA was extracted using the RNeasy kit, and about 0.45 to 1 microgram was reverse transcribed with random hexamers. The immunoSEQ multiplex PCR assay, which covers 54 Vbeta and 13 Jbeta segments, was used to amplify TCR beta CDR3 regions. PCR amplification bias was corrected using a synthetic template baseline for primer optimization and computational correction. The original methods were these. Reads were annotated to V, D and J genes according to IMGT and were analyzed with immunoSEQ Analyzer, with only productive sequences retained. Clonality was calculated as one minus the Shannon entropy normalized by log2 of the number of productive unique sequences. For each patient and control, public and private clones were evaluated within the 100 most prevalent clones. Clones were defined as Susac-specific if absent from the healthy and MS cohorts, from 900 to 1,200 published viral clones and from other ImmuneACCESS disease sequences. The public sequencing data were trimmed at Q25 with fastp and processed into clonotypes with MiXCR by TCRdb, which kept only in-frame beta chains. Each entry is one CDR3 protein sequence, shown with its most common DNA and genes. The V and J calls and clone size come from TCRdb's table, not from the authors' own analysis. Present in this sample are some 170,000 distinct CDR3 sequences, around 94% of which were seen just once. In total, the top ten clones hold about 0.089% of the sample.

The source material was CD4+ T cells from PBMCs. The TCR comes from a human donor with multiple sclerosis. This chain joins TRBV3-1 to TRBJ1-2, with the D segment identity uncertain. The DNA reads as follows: TGTGCCAGCAGCCAACTCTATGGCTACACCTTC. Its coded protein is CASSQLYGYTF.